This entry describes one TCR beta chain. The CDR3 is 15 amino acids. With 1 base clipped from V and 4 bases from J, the junction kept 3 bases outside the gene matches. Germline CDR1 is SGHKS and CDR2 is YYEKEE (reference sequence). These data belong to a study of blood T cell repertoires in COVID-19. Sequencing was performed with immunoSEQ multiplex PCR; in TCRdb, only in-frame clones are kept and a portion is missing. The sample holds 250,000 or so clones, about 93% seen once. Seattle enrolled patients during active infection and tracked them longitudinally. The source of this sequence is a man aged 30-40 years with COVID-19, enrolled during active disease. This sequence joins TRBV5-5 and TRBJ1-3; 9 bases are a match to TRBD1. Sequenced: peripheral blood. The CDR3 sequence is CASSLSTGGGNTIYF. In DNA, the CDR3 is TGTGCCAGCAGCTTGTCGACAGGGGGAGGAAACACCATATATTTT. Combining the CDR3 with reference TRBV5-5 and TRBJ1-3 gives the whole variable domain DAGVTQSPTHLIKTRGQQVTLRCSPISGHKSVSWYQQVLGQGPQFIFQYYEKEERGRGNFPDRFSARQFPNYSSELNVNALLLGDSALYLCASSLSTGGGNTIYFGEGSWLTVV.